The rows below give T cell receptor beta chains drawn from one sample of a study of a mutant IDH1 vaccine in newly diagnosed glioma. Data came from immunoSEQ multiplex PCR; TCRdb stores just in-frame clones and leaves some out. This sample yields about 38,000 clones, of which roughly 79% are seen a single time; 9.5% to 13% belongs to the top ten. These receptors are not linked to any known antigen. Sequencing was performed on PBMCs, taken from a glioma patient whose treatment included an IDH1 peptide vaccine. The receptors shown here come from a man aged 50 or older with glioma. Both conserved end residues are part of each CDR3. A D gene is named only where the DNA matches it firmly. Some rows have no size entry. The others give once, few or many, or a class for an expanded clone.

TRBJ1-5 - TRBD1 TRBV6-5 CASSLTGQGFQPQHF TGTGCCAGCAGTCTGACGGGACAGGGTTTTCAGCCCCAGCATTTT
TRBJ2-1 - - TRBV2 CASSEAGDEQFF TGTGCCAGCAGTGAAGCGGGGGATGAGCAGTTCTTC
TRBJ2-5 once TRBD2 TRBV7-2 CASSVTGTSGSGETQYF TGTGCCAGCAGCGTAACCGGGACTAGCGGGAGTGGGGAGACCCAGTACTTC
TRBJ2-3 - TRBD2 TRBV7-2 CASSLLAGGSTDTQYF TGTGCCAGCAGCTTACTAGCGGGGGGGAGCACAGATACGCAGTATTTT
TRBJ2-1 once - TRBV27 CASSLIPGPYNEQFF TGTGCCAGCAGTTTGATCCCAGGGCCCTACAATGAGCAGTTCTTC
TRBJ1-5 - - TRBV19 CASSIEPDQPQHF TGTGCCAGTAGTATTGAACCTGACCAGCCCCAGCATTTT
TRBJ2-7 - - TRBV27 CASSLEGTGSYEQYF TGTGCCAGCAGTTTAGAGGGGACTGGCTCCTACGAGCAGTACTTC
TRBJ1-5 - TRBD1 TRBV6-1 CASRVQGQGNQPQHF TGTGCCAGCAGAGTTCAAGGACAGGGTAACCAGCCCCAGCATTTT
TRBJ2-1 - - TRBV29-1 CSVEFMGDRAYNEQFF TGCAGCGTTGAGTTCATGGGAGACAGAGCCTACAATGAGCAGTTCTTC
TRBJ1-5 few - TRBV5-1 CASLVQPQHF TGCGCCAGCTTGGTTCAGCCCCAGCATTTT
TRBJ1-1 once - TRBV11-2 CASSSTRGGNTEAFF TGTGCCAGCAGCTCAACACGGGGGGGGAACACTGAAGCTTTCTTT
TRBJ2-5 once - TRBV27 CASSLVGGKETQYF TGTGCCAGCAGTTTAGTTGGCGGAAAAGAGACCCAGTACTTC
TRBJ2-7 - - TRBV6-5 CASSYGGVGSYEQYF TGTGCCAGCAGTTACGGAGGGGTTGGCTCCTACGAGCAGTACTTC
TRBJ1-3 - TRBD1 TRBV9 CASSVGRGPDTIYF TGTGCCAGCAGCGTAGGCAGGGGGCCGGACACCATATATTTT
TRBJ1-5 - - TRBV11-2 CASSLAGEQPQHF TGTGCCAGCAGCTTAGCGGGGGAGCAGCCCCAGCATTTT
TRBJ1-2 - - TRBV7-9 CASTRPDTPGYGYTF TGTGCCAGCACCCGACCGGACACCCCAGGCTATGGCTACACCTTC
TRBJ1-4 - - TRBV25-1 CASSEYTAEKLFF TGTGCCAGCAGTGAATATACGGCCGAAAAACTGTTTTTT
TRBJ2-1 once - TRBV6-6 CASSYLGGSSYNEQFF TGTGCCAGCAGTTACTTGGGGGGATCCTCCTACAATGAGCAGTTCTTC
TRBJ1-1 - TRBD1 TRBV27 CASRDRDRAFF TGTGCCAGCAGGGACCGGGACAGGGCCTTCTTT
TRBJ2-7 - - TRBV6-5 CASRDRATYEQYF TGTGCCAGCAGGGACAGAGCTACCTACGAGCAGTACTTC
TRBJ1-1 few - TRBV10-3 CAIRGTNTEAFF TGTGCCATCAGGGGCACGAACACTGAAGCTTTCTTT
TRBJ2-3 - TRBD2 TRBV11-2 CASSTPTSGGDADTQYF TGTGCCAGCAGCACCCCGACTAGCGGGGGGGACGCAGATACGCAGTATTTT
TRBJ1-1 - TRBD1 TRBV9 CASSATGTEYTEAFF TGTGCCAGCAGCGCCACCGGGACAGAGTACACTGAAGCTTTCTTT
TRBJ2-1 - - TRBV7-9 CASSPRDRYNEQFF TGTGCCAGCAGCCCCCGTGACAGATACAATGAGCAGTTCTTC
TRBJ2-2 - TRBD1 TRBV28 CASTLRTGTNTGELFF TGTGCCAGCACCTTAAGGACAGGGACGAACACCGGGGAGCTGTTTTTT
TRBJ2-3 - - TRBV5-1 CASSFSQGTDTQYF TGCGCCAGCAGCTTTTCTCAGGGGACAGATACGCAGTATTTT
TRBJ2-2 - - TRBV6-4 CASSDDDTGELFF TGTGCCAGCAGTGACGACGACACCGGGGAGCTGTTTTTT
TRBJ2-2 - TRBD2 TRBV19 CAGGRGPDTGELFF TGTGCCGGCGGGAGGGGGCCGGACACCGGGGAGCTGTTTTTT
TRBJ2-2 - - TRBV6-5 CASTPGLGSGGELFF TGTGCCAGTACTCCGGGACTCGGGTCGGGGGGGGAGCTGTTTTTT
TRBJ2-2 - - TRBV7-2 CASSLVGRIDGELFF TGTGCCAGCAGCTTAGTGGGCAGGATTGACGGGGAGCTGTTTTTT
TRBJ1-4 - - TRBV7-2 CASSLAFGGGEKLFF TGTGCCAGCAGCTTAGCCTTCGGGGGCGGTGAAAAACTGTTTTTT
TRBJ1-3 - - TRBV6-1 CASSEVTATAGNTIYF TGTGCCAGCAGTGAAGTTACGGCCACCGCTGGAAACACCATATATTTT
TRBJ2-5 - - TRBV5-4 CASSLLDRRDQETQYF TGTGCCAGCAGCTTACTCGACAGGAGGGACCAAGAGACCCAGTACTTC
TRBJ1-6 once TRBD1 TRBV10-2 CASRGQTFNSPLHF TGCGCCAGCAGGGGACAGACTTTTAATTCACCCCTCCACTTT
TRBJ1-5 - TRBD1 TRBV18 CASSPDRDQPQHF TGTGCCAGCTCACCAGACAGGGATCAGCCCCAGCATTTT
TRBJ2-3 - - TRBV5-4 CASSLEEGRTDTQYF TGTGCCAGCAGCTTGGAGGAGGGGCGCACAGATACGCAGTATTTT
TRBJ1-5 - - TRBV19 CASTDRVGLGQPQHF TGTGCCAGTACCGATCGGGTAGGGTTAGGTCAGCCCCAGCATTTT
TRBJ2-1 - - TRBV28 CASSFGDINNEQFF TGTGCCAGCAGTTTTGGGGACATAAACAATGAGCAGTTCTTC
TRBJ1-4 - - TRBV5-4 CASSLDLQGWFF TGTGCCAGCAGCTTGGACTTACAGGGTTGGTTTTTT
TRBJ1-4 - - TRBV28 CASSFTVTNEKLFF TGTGCCAGCAGTTTCACAGTAACTAATGAAAAACTGTTTTTT
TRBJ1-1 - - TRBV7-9 CASSSHATEAFF TGTGCCAGCAGCTCCCACGCGACTGAAGCTTTCTTT
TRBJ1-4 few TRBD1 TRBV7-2 CASSSSGTGGKLFF TGTGCCAGCAGCTCCTCCGGGACAGGCGGAAAACTGTTTTTT
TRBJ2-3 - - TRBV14 CASSLFLTDTDTQYF TGTGCCAGCAGCCTTTTCCTGACAGACACAGATACGCAGTATTTT
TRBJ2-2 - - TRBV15 CATGATGTGELFF TGTGCCACCGGGGCTACGGGGACCGGGGAGCTGTTTTTT
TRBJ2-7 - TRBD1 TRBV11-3 CASSSWTGMHTREQYF TGTGCCAGCAGCTCTTGGACAGGCATGCATACGAGGGAGCAGTACTTC
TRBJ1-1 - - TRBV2 CASNRGGLSTEAFF TGTGCCAGCAATCGGGGGGGCCTATCCACTGAAGCTTTCTTT
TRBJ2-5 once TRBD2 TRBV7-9 CASSPRGGLAETQYF TGTGCCAGCAGCCCGCGGGGGGGTCTAGCGGAGACCCAGTACTTC
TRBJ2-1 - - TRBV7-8 CASSLFRGNEQFF TGTGCCAGCAGCTTATTCAGGGGCAATGAGCAGTTCTTC